This T cell receptor (beta chain) appears in the sequencing data of a study of CD8 T cells in Susac syndrome. Random-hexamer reverse transcription was applied to roughly 0.5 to 1 ug RNA. Each CDR3 protein is one row after TCRdb ran MiXCR on the immunoSEQ multiplex PCR reads. The sample has 150,000 to 200,000 distinct CDR3 sequences; roughly 92% are singletons. V was pared by 1 base and J by 2 bases, with 8 bases between. CDR1 and CDR2 (germline): SGHTA, FQGTGA. The CDR3 extends over 14 amino acids. This clonotype was sampled from a human donor with multiple sclerosis. The chain is built from TRBV7-3 and TRBJ1-2; unclear D gene. Material for sequencing was CD4+ T cells from PBMCs. CDR3 in DNA: TGTGCCAGCAGCTTAATTCCAGGCAACTATGGCTACACCTTC. Amino acid sequence: CASSLIPGNYGYTF.